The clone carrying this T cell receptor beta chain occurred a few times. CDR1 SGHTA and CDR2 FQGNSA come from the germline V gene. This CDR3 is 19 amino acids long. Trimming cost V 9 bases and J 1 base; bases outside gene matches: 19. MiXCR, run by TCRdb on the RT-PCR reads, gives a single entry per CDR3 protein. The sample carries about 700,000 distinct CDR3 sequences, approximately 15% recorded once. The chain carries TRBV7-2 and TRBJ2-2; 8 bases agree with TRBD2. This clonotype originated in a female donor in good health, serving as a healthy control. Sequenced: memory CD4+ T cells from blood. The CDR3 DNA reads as TGTGCCAGTAACATCCGTATTGGGCGGGGGGACTTGAACACCGGGGAGCTGTTTTTT. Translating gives CASNIRIGRGDLNTGELFF.